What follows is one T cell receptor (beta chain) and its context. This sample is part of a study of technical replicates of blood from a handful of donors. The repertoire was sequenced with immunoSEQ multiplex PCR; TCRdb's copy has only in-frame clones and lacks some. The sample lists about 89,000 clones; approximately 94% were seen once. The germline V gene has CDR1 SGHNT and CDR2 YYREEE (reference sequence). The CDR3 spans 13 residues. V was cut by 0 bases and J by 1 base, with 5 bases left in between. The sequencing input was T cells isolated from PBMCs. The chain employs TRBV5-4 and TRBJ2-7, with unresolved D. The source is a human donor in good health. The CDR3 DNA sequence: TGTGCCAGCAGCTTGGTATCTTCCTACGAGCAGTACTTC. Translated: CASSLVSSYEQYF.